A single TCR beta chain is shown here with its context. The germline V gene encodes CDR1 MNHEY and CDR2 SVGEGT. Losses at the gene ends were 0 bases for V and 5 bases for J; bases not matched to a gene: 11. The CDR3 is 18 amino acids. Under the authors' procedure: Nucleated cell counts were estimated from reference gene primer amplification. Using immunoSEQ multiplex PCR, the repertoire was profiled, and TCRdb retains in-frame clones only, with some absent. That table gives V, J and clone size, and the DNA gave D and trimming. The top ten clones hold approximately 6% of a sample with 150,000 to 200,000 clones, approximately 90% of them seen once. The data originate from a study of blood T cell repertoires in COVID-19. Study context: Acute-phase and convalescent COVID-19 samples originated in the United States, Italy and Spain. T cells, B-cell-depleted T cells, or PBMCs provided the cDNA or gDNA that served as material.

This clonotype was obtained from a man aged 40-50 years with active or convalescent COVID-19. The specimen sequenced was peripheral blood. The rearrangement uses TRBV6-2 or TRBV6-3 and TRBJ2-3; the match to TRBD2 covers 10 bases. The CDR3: CASSYSIAGGTFRDTQYF. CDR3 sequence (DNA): TGTGCCAGCAGTTACTCAATAGCGGGGGGCACCTTCAGAGATACGCAGTATTTT.